This T cell receptor beta chain was sequenced in a study of cytomegalovirus exposure and HLA in healthy donors. Regarding the study as a whole: Within an earlier analysis, most TCR beta V segments proved productive either about 87% or about 30% of the time. The study designated fewer than 200 TCR beta chains cytomegalovirus-associated. In a later analysis, TCR beta V- and J-gene trimming was associated with a missense DCLRE1C variant.

This PCR relied on a set of 60 Vbeta primers and 13 Jbeta primers. As handled by the study authors: Later, tens of millions of unique TCR beta chains were counted in an analysis, and approximately 10 million of them were shared. Sequencing used immunoSEQ multiplex PCR; TCRdb keeps in-frame clones, though not all of them. The D gene and trimming were derived from the DNA, and the V and J assignments and clone size from that table. There are 170,000 or so clones in the sample; just under 80% occur only once, and roughly 13% lies in the top ten. About this clone itself: As yet, its antigen is unknown.

Germline trimming cut 1 base from V and 6 bases from J; bases unmatched to any gene: 14. Germline CDR1 and CDR2: LGHNA and YNFKEQ. This CDR3 is built from 18 residues. The TCR was taken from a woman aged 50 to 60 in good health and CMV-seropositive. What was sequenced was PBMCs. The rearrangement uses TRBV4-2 and TRBJ2-3, with 9 bases aligning to TRBD2. CDR3 sequence reads: CASSQVARGGPPYDTQYF. The CDR3 nucleotides are TGTGCCAGCAGCCAAGTCGCGCGGGGGGGCCCACCTTACGATACGCAGTATTTT.